The 22 T cell receptor beta chains presented below share a single source sample, sequenced in a study of Ad26.COV2.S vaccination and SARS-CoV-2 variants. Only in-frame clones appear in the TCRdb table, and some are missing; sequencing was by immunoSEQ multiplex PCR. The sample yields 350,000 to 500,000 clones, roughly 87% seen once. Treatment: around 19 received Ad26.COV2.S at low or high dose, single or two shots; about 5 received placebo; per-sample allocation not given. Specimen acquisition occurred on day 63 following the initial vaccine or placebo injection. The sequencing used peripheral blood, collected in a trial of Ad26.COV2.S vaccine versus placebo. The origin of the receptors is a person between 18 and 65 years old who received the Ad26.COV2.S COVID-19 vaccine or a placebo.

CDR3 sequence (DNA): TGTGCCAGCAGCTTCAGGGAGAAATCCTACAATGAGCAGTTCTTC. Its translation: CASSFREKSYNEQFF. The gene calls are TRBV7-9 and TRBJ2-1; D possibly matches TRBD1 or TRBD2 (5 bases each). The CDR3 runs 15 residues. Deletions cut 3 bases from V and 1 base from J, with 10 bases between. CDR1 SEHNR and CDR2 FQNEAQ come from the germline V gene (reference sequence).

The chain carries TRBV6-5 and TRBJ2-1; perhaps TRBD1 as D (6 bases). With 7 bases removed from V and 2 bases from J, the gap between germline ends came to 15 bases. This CDR3 spans 15 amino acids. Germline V gene lookup returns CDR1 MNHEY and CDR2 SVGAGI. The DNA for the CDR3 is TGTGCCAGCACCCTGGACAGCCAAGCCTACAATGAGCAGTTCTTC. Translation: CASTLDSQAYNEQFF.

The chain links TRBV12-3 or TRBV12-4 to TRBJ2-7; no clear D. V was cut by 8 bases and J by 6 bases, with 17 bases left in between. The CDR3 totals 13 residues. The chain's CDR3 is CASGLGPTGEQYF. The CDR3 nucleotides read TGTGCCAGCGGGTTAGGCCCCACGGGCGAGCAGTACTTC.

V gene TRBV11-3 combines with J gene TRBJ2-1, with D perhaps being TRBD1 or TRBD2 (5 bases each). Germline V gives CDR1 SGHNT, CDR2 YENEEA. The CDR3 contains 13 residues. Trimming shortened V by 4 bases and J by 7 bases, and 11 bases separated the two germline ends. CDR3 loop: CASSSGRQNEQFF. In DNA form, the CDR3 reads TGTGCCAGCAGCTCGGGACGGCAAAATGAGCAGTTCTTC.

CDR3 nucleotide sequence: TGCGCCAGCAGCCAAGGCGACAGGGTTGGCGGGGAGCTGTTTTTT. It specifies CASSQGDRVGGELFF. The chain joins TRBV4-3 to TRBJ2-2; 7 bases agree with TRBD1. The germline gives CDR1 LGHNA, CDR2 YSLEER. CDR3 size: 15 residues. Unmatched junction bases numbered 6, after V lost 1 base and J lost 7 bases.

This chain uses TRBV5-6 with TRBJ1-2; D possibly corresponds to TRBD1 (5 bases). V gave up 3 bases and J gave up 3 bases, with 12 bases separating them. The CDR3 sequence is 14 residues long. CDR1 SGHDT and CDR2 YYEEEE come from the germline V gene. The DNA of the CDR3 is TGTGCCAGCAGCTACGGGACGGGGGACTATGGCTACACCTTC. Its protein is CASSYGTGDYGYTF. The full variable domain, with the rest looked up from reference TRBV5-6 and TRBJ1-2, is DAGVTQSPTHLIKTRGQQVTLRCSPKSGHDTVSWYQQALGQGPQFIFQYYEEEERQRGNFPDRFSGHQFPNYSSELNVNALLLGDSALYLCASSYGTGDYGYTFGSGTRLTVV.

The chain links TRBV7-6 to TRBJ2-7, with unresolved D. This CDR3 spans 13 amino acids. The germline gives CDR1 SGHVS, CDR2 FNYEAQ. The V end lost 3 bases, the J end lost 6 bases, and 12 bases lay between the germline ends. The CDR3 DNA is TGTGCCAGCAGCTTGAGGTTTACTTCCGAGCAGTACTTC. Amino acid sequence: CASSLRFTSEQYF.

The chain links TRBV5-1 to TRBJ1-4; D is undetermined. Germline CDR1 reads SGHRS; CDR2 reads YFSETQ. This CDR3 has 16 amino acids. The V end lost 4 bases, the J end lost 6 bases, and 19 bases lay between the germline ends. CDR3 amino acids: CASSPSVAVRDEKLFF. CDR3 coding DNA: TGCGCCAGCAGCCCCTCGGTAGCAGTTCGGGATGAAAAACTGTTTTTT.

The J gene is TRBJ2-3, the V gene TRBV25-1; possible D gene TRBD2, 6 bases. CDR3 length equals 14 residues. Deletions cut 3 bases from V and 2 bases from J, with 9 bases between. Germline V gene lookup returns CDR1 MGHDK and CDR2 SYGVNS. The CDR3 loop reads CASSEEGYTDTQYF. The CDR3 DNA sequence: TGTGCCAGCAGTGAGGAGGGCTACACAGATACGCAGTATTTT. The full variable domain, with the rest looked up from reference TRBV25-1 and TRBJ2-3, is EADIYQTPRYLVIGTGKKITLECSQTMGHDKMYWYQQDPGMELHLIHYSYGVNSTEKGDLSSESTVSRIRTEHFPLTLESARPSHTSQYLCASSEEGYTDTQYFGPGTRLTVL.

The V gene is TRBV5-1, the J gene TRBJ2-1; tentative D call: TRBD2 (5 bases). Deletions cut 0 bases from V and 5 bases from J, with 15 bases between. The CDR3 is 16 amino acids. In germline, CDR1 is SGHRS, CDR2 YFSETQ. In nucleotides, the CDR3 is TGCGCCAGCAGCTTGGCCCCAGCGGCCACTAACAATGAGCAGTTCTTC. This gives the protein CASSLAPAATNNEQFF.

The V and J genes are TRBV7-2 and TRBJ2-5, with TRBD2 as a possible D gene (5 bases). V dropped 2 bases and J dropped 5 bases, with 12 bases sitting between them. The CDR3 runs 14 residues. Per germline, CDR1 SGHTA and CDR2 FQGNSA. The CDR3: CASSLNVGGETQYF. The CDR3 nucleotides read TGTGCCAGCAGCTTAAACGTGGGCGGGGAGACCCAGTACTTC. Combining the CDR3 with reference TRBV7-2 and TRBJ2-5 gives the whole variable domain GAGVSQSPSNKVTEKGKDVELRCDPISGHTALYWYRQSLGQGLEFLIYFQGNSAPDKSGLPSDRFSAERTGGSVSTLTIQRTQQEDSAVYLCASSLNVGGETQYFGPGTRLLVL.

The chain uses TRBV6-5 and TRBJ1-6, with a weak D call TRBD1 (5 bases). CDR3 size: 13 residues. V was trimmed by 6 bases and J by 9 bases, leaving 12 bases between them. The germline gives CDR1 MNHEY, CDR2 SVGAGI. This chain's CDR3 is CASSQGTGSPLHF. In DNA, the CDR3 is TGTGCCAGCAGCCAGGGAACGGGTTCACCCCTCCACTTT.

The chain joins TRBV30 to TRBJ2-2; possible D gene TRBD2, 6 bases. This CDR3 has 13 residues. Looked up from germline, CDR1 is GTSNPN and CDR2 is SVGIG (reference sequence). V was trimmed by 4 bases and J by 6 bases, leaving 12 bases between them. In DNA, the CDR3 is TGTGCCTGGACTTCACGGAGGGCCGGGGAGCTGTTTTTT. Translation gives CAWTSRRAGELFF.

The chain is built from TRBV5-5 and TRBJ1-4; D is unclear. Germline V gene sequence: CDR1 SGHKS, CDR2 YYEKEE (reference sequence). The CDR3 spans 16 residues. V lost 1 base and J lost 3, with 13 bases in between. The CDR3 nucleotides are TGTGCCAGCAGCTTGTTCGAGACCGATGCTAATGAAAAACTGTTTTTT. Translating gives CASSLFETDANEKLFF.

The CDR3 DNA is TGTGCCAGTAGTGTGATGGAGACCCAGTACTTC. Translating it yields CASSVMETQYF. The V call is TRBV19, the J call TRBJ2-5; D call uncertain. CDR3 length equals 11 residues. The V gene's germline CDR1 is LNHDA and CDR2 SQIVND (reference sequence). The V gene lost 5 bases and the J gene lost 5 bases, with 6 bases spanning the gap.

V gene TRBV7-8 combines with J gene TRBJ2-4, with TRBD2 identical over 8 bases. Germline CDR1 SGHVS, CDR2 FQNEAQ. The CDR3 is 19 residues long. With V trimmed by 3 bases and J by 4 bases, 17 bases remained unmatched. The CDR3 spells CASSFKPFEAGEGKNIQYF. Here the CDR3 DNA reads TGTGCCAGCAGCTTTAAGCCCTTCGAAGCGGGAGAAGGAAAAAACATTCAGTACTTC.

As concerns this clone: A read error may account for a junction end that differs from germline. The chain joins TRBV7-9 to TRBJ1-3, with D maybe TRBD1 (5 bases). CDR1 is SEHNR, CDR2 FQNEAQ, per germline (reference sequence). The length of the CDR3 is 12 residues. This CDR3 is CASSPTGSTIYF. CDR3 nucleotide sequence: TGTGCCAGCAGCCCAACAGGAAGCACCATATATTTT.

The CDR3 protein is CASSWDTGNGYTF. Here the CDR3 DNA reads TGCGCCAGCAGCTGGGACACCGGGAATGGCTACACCTTC. The chain joins TRBV5-1 to TRBJ1-2, with a possible D match to TRBD1 (6 bases). Trimming took 3 bases from V and 6 from J, leaving 12 bases between them. In germline, CDR1 is SGHRS, CDR2 YFSETQ. The CDR3 runs to 13 residues.

The chain uses TRBV9 and TRBJ2-1, with D unresolved. Looked up from germline, CDR1 is SGDLS and CDR2 is YYNGEE. The CDR3 is 14 amino acids. V was cut by 3 bases and J by 2 bases, with 9 bases left in between. The CDR3 nucleotides are TGTGCCAGCAGCGCTGGTGCGGCCTACAATGAGCAGTTCTTC. The encoded protein is CASSAGAAYNEQFF.

This chain links TRBV7-9 with TRBJ2-7; D ambiguous. The V and J ends lost 5 bases and 3 bases respectively, with 8 bases between them. There are 12 residues in the CDR3. Looked up from germline, CDR1 is SEHNR and CDR2 is FQNEAQ (reference sequence). This CDR3 reads CASSLQNYEQYF. Here the CDR3 DNA reads TGTGCCAGCAGCCTACAGAACTACGAGCAGTACTTC.

V and J are TRBV7-2 and TRBJ2-2; no clear D. The CDR3 totals 12 residues. In germline, CDR1 is SGHTA, CDR2 FQGNSA. Trimming pared 5 bases from V and 6 bases from J, leaving 7 bases between. Here the CDR3 DNA reads TGTGCCAGCAGCGTAAGCGCCGGGGAGCTGTTTTTT. Translated: CASSVSAGELFF.

The chain carries TRBV27 and TRBJ2-3; D gene unclear. This CDR3 contains 16 residues. V gave up 4 bases and J gave up 0 bases, with 14 bases separating them. Germline lookup yields CDR1 MNHEY and CDR2 SMNVEV (reference sequence). For the CDR3, the DNA is TGTGCCAGCAGTTCTTGGACCAACCCTAGCACAGATACGCAGTATTTT. It specifies CASSSWTNPSTDTQYF.